This TCR beta chain is drawn from a study of cytomegalovirus exposure and HLA in healthy donors. Primers for the PCR totalled 60 Vbeta and 13 Jbeta. Sequenced by immunoSEQ multiplex PCR; TCRdb stores in-frame clones only, minus some. Among more than 150,000 clones listed, more than 70% were seen once. This clone appeared once. This receptor was taken from a girl under 18 in good health and CMV-seropositive. Sequenced: PBMCs.

The CDR3 is CASSQDLGEGHGEQYF. The CDR3 DNA reads TGTGCCAGCAGCCAAGATCTGGGGGAGGGCCACGGGGAGCAGTACTTC. This chain uses TRBV14 with TRBJ2-7, with TRBD2 identical over 7 bases. J gave up 7 bases and V 0 bases, and 12 bases lay outside the gene matches. The CDR3 runs 16 residues. The V gene's germline CDR1 is SGHDN and CDR2 FVKESK.